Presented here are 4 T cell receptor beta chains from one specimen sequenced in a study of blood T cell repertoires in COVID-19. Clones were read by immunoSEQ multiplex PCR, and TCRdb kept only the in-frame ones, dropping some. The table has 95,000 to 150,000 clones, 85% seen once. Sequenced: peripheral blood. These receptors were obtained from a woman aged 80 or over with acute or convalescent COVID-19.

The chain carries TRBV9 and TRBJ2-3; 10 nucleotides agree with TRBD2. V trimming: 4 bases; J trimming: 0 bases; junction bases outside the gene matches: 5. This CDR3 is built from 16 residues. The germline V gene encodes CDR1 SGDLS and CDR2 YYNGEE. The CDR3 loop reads CASSFLAGGSTDTQYF. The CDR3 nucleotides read TGTGCCAGCAGCTTTTTAGCGGGGGGAAGCACAGATACGCAGTATTTT.

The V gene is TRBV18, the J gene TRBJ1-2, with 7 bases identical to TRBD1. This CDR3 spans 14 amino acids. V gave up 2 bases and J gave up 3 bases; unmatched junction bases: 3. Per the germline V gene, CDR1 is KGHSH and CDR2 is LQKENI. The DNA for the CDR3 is TGTGCCAGCTCACCAGAGACAGGGCACTATGGCTACACCTTC. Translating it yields CASSPETGHYGYTF.

The DNA for the CDR3 is TGTGCCAGGGCGGACAGCGGTGATCAAGAGACCCAGTACTTC. Encoded protein: CARADSGDQETQYF. This chain connects TRBV6-8 to TRBJ2-5, with D perhaps TRBD1 (6 bases). The CDR3 covers 14 residues. Germline V gene lookup returns CDR1 MNHGY and CDR2 SAAAGT. V dropped 9 bases and J dropped 2 bases, with 16 bases sitting between them.

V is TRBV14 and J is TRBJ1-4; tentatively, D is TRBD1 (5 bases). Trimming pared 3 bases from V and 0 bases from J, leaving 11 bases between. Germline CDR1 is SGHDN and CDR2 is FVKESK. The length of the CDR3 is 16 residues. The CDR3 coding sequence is TGTGCCAGCAGCCAGATCGACAGATCAACTAATGAAAAACTGTTTTTT. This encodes CASSQIDRSTNEKLFF.